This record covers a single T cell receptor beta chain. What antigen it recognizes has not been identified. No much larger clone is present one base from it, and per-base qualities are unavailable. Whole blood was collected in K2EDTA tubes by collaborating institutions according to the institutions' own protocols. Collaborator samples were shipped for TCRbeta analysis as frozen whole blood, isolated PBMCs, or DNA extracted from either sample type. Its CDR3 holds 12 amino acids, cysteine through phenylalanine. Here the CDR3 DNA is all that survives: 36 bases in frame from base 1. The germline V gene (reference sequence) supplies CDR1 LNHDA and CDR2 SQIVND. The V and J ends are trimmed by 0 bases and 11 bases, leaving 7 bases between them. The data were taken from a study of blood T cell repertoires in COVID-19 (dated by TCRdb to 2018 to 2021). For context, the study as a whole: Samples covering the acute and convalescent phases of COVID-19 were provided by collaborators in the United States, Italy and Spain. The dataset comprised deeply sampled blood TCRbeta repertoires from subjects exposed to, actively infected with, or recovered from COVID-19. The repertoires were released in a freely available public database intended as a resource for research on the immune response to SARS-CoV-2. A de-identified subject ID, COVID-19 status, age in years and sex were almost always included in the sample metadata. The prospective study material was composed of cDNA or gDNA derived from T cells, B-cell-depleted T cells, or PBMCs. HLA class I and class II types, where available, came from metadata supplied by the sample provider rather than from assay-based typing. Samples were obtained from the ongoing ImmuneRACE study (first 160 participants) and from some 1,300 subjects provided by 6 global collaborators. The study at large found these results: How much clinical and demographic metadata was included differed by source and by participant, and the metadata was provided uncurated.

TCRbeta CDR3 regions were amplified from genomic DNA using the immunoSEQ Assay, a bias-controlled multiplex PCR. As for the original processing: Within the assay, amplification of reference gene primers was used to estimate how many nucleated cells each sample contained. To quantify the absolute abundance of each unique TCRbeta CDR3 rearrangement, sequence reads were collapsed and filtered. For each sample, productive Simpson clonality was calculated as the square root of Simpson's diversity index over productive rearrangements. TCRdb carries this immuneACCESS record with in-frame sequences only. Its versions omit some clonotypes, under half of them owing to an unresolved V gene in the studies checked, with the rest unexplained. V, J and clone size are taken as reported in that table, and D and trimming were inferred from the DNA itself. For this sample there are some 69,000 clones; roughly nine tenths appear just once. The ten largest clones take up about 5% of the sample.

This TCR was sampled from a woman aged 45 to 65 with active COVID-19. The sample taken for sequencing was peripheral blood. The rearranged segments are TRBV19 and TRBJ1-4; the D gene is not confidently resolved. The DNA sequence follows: TGTGCCAGTAGTATAGATCCCAGGAAACTGTTTTTT. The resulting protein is CASSIDPRKLFF.